These 27 T cell receptor beta chains were all obtained from the same sample, sequenced in a study of cytomegalovirus exposure and HLA in healthy donors (dated by TCRdb to 2016 to 2017). Preparation of the library involved the immunoSEQ multiplex PCR assay. The table comes from immuneACCESS by way of TCRdb, which keeps in-frame sequences with V and J called. Part of the clones is missing from these tables; in studies checked, under half for an unresolved V gene and the rest for unknown reasons. Within this sample are 200,000 to 300,000 clones, with 90% of them counted one time only. The ten top clones hold approximately 3.1% of the sample. The specimen was PBMCs. The receptor source for this set is a woman aged 25 to 39 in good health and CMV-seronegative.

Only a few counts were recorded for this clone. The chain couples TRBV19 to TRBJ1-1; D unclear. The CDR3 loop spans 16 amino acids. CDR1 and CDR2 (germline): LNHDA, SQIVND (reference sequence). The V end was cut by 8 bases, the J end by 2 bases, with 21 bases between. CDR3 region: CASGGTAPTKNTEAFF. The CDR3 nucleotides read TGTGCCAGTGGAGGAACGGCTCCCACAAAAAACACTGAAGCTTTCTTT.

The chain is built from TRBV29-1 and TRBJ2-1; D call uncertain. From germline, CDR1 is SQVTM and CDR2 ANQGSEA. Between the trimmed V and J ends, which lost 5 bases and 0 bases, there was a span of 11 bases. The CDR3 sequence is 14 residues long. For the CDR3, the DNA is TGCAGCGTTTCAAGGGCCAGCTCCTACAATGAGCAGTTCTTC. Translating it yields CSVSRASSYNEQFF.

The CDR3: CATSDRSGLAGPDTQYF. CDR3 sequence (DNA): TGTGCCACCAGCGATAGATCGGGACTAGCGGGCCCAGATACGCAGTATTTT. The genes are TRBV15 and TRBJ2-3, with 12 bases identical to TRBD2. The V segment lost 5 bases and the J segment 4 bases; nucleotides outside the gene matches: 10. This CDR3 region has 17 residues. CDR1 is LNHNV, CDR2 YYDKDF, per germline (reference sequence).

The chain combines TRBV5-6 with TRBJ2-7; 8 bases align to TRBD2. CDR3 length: 15 amino acids. Germline values: CDR1 SGHDT, CDR2 YYEEEE. V shed 4 bases and J 5 bases; nucleotides not matched to a gene: 11. The CDR3 protein is CASSPGLELYHEQYF. CDR3 nucleotides: TGTGCCAGCAGCCCGGGACTAGAGCTTTACCACGAGCAGTACTTC. The full variable domain, rest sourced from reference TRBV5-6 and TRBJ2-7, is DAGVTQSPTHLIKTRGQQVTLRCSPKSGHDTVSWYQQALGQGPQFIFQYYEEEERQRGNFPDRFSGHQFPNYSSELNVNALLLGDSALYLCASSPGLELYHEQYFGPGTRLTVT.

The genes are TRBV5-1 and TRBJ2-7; 8 nucleotides match TRBD2. With 3 bases clipped from V and 3 bases from J, the junction kept 14 bases outside the gene matches. The CDR3 covers 17 residues. CDR1 is SGHRS and CDR2 is YFSETQ in the germline V gene. In DNA, the CDR3 is TGCGCCAGCAGCTCCGGGACTAGAGAGTCTTCAGGCTACGAGCAGTACTTC. This codes for CASSSGTRESSGYEQYF. Full variable domain (rest looked up from reference TRBV5-1 and TRBJ2-7): KAGVTQTPRYLIKTRGQQVTLSCSPISGHRSVSWYQQTPGQGLQFLFEYFSETQRNKGNFPGRFSGRQFSNSRSEMNVSTLELGDSALYLCASSSGTRESSGYEQYFGPGTRLTVT.

The J gene is TRBJ1-3, the V gene TRBV19; D is unresolved. This CDR3 has 15 residues. V lost 4 bases and J 0 bases, leaving 10 bases between the germline ends. Looked up from germline, CDR1 is LNHDA and CDR2 is SQIVND (reference sequence). The CDR3 DNA reads TGTGCCAGTAGTACCCGGGCCTTCTCTGGAAACACCATATATTTT. Translation: CASSTRAFSGNTIYF.

The J gene is TRBJ2-7, the V gene TRBV28; 14 nucleotides align to TRBD2. The germline V gene has CDR1 MDHEN and CDR2 SYDVKM. This CDR3 is built from 16 residues. Germline trimming cut 10 bases from V and 6 bases from J; bases unmatched to any gene: 14. This CDR3 reads CATGREGLAGVSEQYF. CDR3 DNA: TGTGCCACTGGGCGGGAGGGACTAGCGGGAGTAAGCGAGCAGTACTTC.

The genes are TRBV6-1 and TRBJ2-5; a possible D gene is TRBD1 (5 bases). The CDR3 loop spans 15 amino acids. V lost 0 bases, J lost 6 bases, and 14 bases lay in between. In germline, CDR1 is MNHNS, CDR2 SASEGT. This CDR3 is CASSEARGPPKTQYF. The DNA for the CDR3 is TGTGCCAGCAGTGAAGCAAGGGGCCCCCCGAAGACCCAGTACTTC.

The chain is built from TRBV27 and TRBJ2-3, with a weak D call TRBD2 (5 bases). This CDR3 comprises 17 residues. From germline, CDR1 is MNHEY and CDR2 SMNVEV (reference sequence). The V and J ends lost 5 bases and 5 bases respectively, with 23 bases between them. The CDR3 is CASSASFGRVKEDTQYF. The CDR3 nucleotides read TGTGCCAGCAGTGCCTCCTTCGGGCGGGTGAAGGAAGATACGCAGTATTTT.

This chain uses TRBV27 with TRBJ2-2, with TRBD2 as a possible D gene (6 bases). This CDR3 spans 14 amino acids. V lost 4 bases, J lost 4 bases, and 10 bases lay in between. Germline CDR1 and CDR2: MNHEY and SMNVEV (reference sequence). CDR3 in DNA: TGTGCCAGCAGTTACGGGAGCTCCACCGGGGAGCTGTTTTTT. Its protein product is CASSYGSSTGELFF.

V and J are TRBV7-2 and TRBJ2-1, with D tentatively TRBD1 (6 bases). This CDR3 is 16 amino acids long. Trimming pared 3 bases from V and 5 bases from J, leaving 17 bases between. The germline CDR1 and CDR2 sequences are SGHTA and FQGNSA. The DNA for the CDR3 is TGTGCCAGCAGCTTCCTACCCCGGACAGAAGACAATGAGCAGTTCTTC. Residues: CASSFLPRTEDNEQFF.

The chain joins TRBV25-1 to TRBJ2-2; D is unclear. This CDR3 spans 11 amino acids. Trimming took 11 bases from V and 8 from J, leaving 12 bases between them. CDR1 is MGHDK and CDR2 is SYGVNS in the germline V gene. CDR3 loop: CAASFGGELFF. In DNA form, the CDR3 reads TGTGCCGCGTCGTTTGGTGGGGAGCTGTTTTTT.

The CDR3 region is CASSTWTGEETQYF. The CDR3 nucleotides are TGTGCCAGCAGCACCTGGACAGGGGAAGAGACCCAGTACTTC. This rearrangement joins TRBV7-2 to TRBJ2-5; 9 bases fit TRBD1. Germline loops: CDR1 SGHTA, CDR2 FQGNSA. This CDR3 region has 14 residues. With V trimmed by 5 bases and J by 3 bases, 4 bases remained unmatched.

The chain combines TRBV30 with TRBJ2-7; D remains unclear. V gave up 5 bases and J gave up 2 bases, with 10 bases separating them. Germline V lookup: CDR1 GTSNPN, CDR2 SVGIG (reference sequence). The CDR3 sequence is 12 residues long. CDR3 nucleotides: TGTGCCTGGTCGGACGGCCCCTACGAGCAGTACTTC. Protein product: CAWSDGPYEQYF.

The rearrangement links TRBV27 to TRBJ2-1, with a possible D match to TRBD2 (6 bases). The V end lost 8 bases, the J end lost 2 bases, and 16 bases lay between the germline ends. The CDR3 is made up of 15 amino acids. CDR1 and CDR2 (germline): MNHEY, SMNVEV (reference sequence). The CDR3 sequence: CASELAARTYNEQFF. In DNA, the CDR3 is TGTGCCAGCGAATTAGCGGCCCGCACCTACAATGAGCAGTTCTTC.

The chain combines TRBV7-9 with TRBJ2-5, with D hard to call. Germline CDR1 and CDR2: SEHNR and FQNEAQ (reference sequence). The CDR3 spans 14 residues. With 2 bases removed from V and 5 bases from J, the gap between germline ends came to 12 bases. The CDR3 reads CASSLSGVIETQYF. CDR3 bases: TGTGCCAGCAGCTTATCTGGGGTGATCGAGACCCAGTACTTC.

This clone was seen only once. The J gene is TRBJ2-7, the V gene TRBV7-2; perhaps D is TRBD1 or TRBD2 (6 bases each). V was trimmed by 1 base and J by 2 bases, leaving 15 bases between them. CDR1 is SGHTA, CDR2 FQGNSA, per germline. The CDR3 length is 16 residues. The CDR3, as DNA: TGTGCCAGCAGCTTAGAGGGGGGTTGGGGAACCTACGAGCAGTACTTC. Residues: CASSLEGGWGTYEQYF.

This sequence joins TRBV7-3 and TRBJ1-5, with D hard to call. CDR3 length: 13 amino acids. V dropped 0 bases and J dropped 0 bases, with 0 bases sitting between them. Germline V gives CDR1 SGHTA, CDR2 FQGTGA. CDR3 sequence reads: CASSLTSNQPQHF. The CDR3 nucleotides are TGTGCCAGCAGCTTAACTAGCAATCAGCCCCAGCATTTT.

V gene TRBV9 combines with J gene TRBJ2-2; the D gene is possibly TRBD2 (6 bases). This CDR3 is 17 amino acids long. The V end lost 3 bases, the J end lost 0 bases, and 15 bases lay between the germline ends. Per germline, CDR1 SGDLS and CDR2 YYNGEE. Here the CDR3 reads CASSAAFGTSNTGELFF. CDR3 in DNA: TGTGCCAGCAGCGCAGCCTTTGGGACTTCGAACACCGGGGAGCTGTTTTTT.

This clone was recorded many times. This sequence joins TRBV28 and TRBJ1-2, with D maybe TRBD1 (5 bases). This CDR3 contains 13 residues. Germline V gene sequence: CDR1 MDHEN, CDR2 SYDVKM. V was cut by 3 bases and J by 7 bases, with 12 bases left in between. The CDR3 loop reads CASSFGGYGGYTF. The CDR3, as DNA: TGTGCCAGCAGTTTTGGGGGATATGGTGGCTACACCTTC.

This clone was found a few times. The rearrangement uses TRBV7-8 and TRBJ1-2, with 10 bases aligning to TRBD1. V lost 0 bases to trimming and J lost 5 bases; unmatched junction nucleotides: 9. The germline V gene encodes CDR1 SGHVS and CDR2 FQNEAQ. The CDR3 spans 17 residues. The chain's CDR3 is CASSLAAGQGRGYGYTF. The CDR3 coding sequence is TGTGCCAGCAGCTTAGCAGCGGGACAGGGGAGGGGGTATGGCTACACCTTC.

In its sample, this clone was seen once. The chain joins TRBV5-6 to TRBJ1-3; 9 bases align to TRBD1. Per the germline V gene, CDR1 is SGHDT and CDR2 is YYEEEE. V lost 1 base, J lost 4 bases, and 9 bases stayed unmatched. The CDR3 is 17 residues long. For the CDR3, the DNA is TGTGCCAGCAGCTTGACCGGACAGGGGTTAACGGGAAACACCATATATTTT. Protein: CASSLTGQGLTGNTIYF.

This clone was found once. V is TRBV6-1 and J is TRBJ1-2; a possible D gene is TRBD1 (5 bases). Germline lookup yields CDR1 MNHNS and CDR2 SASEGT. The V end lost 1 base, the J end lost 5 bases, and 11 bases lay between the germline ends. The CDR3 spans 14 residues. This CDR3 is CASSEGPGGYGYTF. The CDR3 DNA reads TGTGCCAGCAGTGAAGGCCCCGGGGGGTATGGCTACACCTTC.

The chain recombines TRBV25-1 with TRBJ2-2; D perhaps matches TRBD1 (6 bases). Trimming removed 3 bases at V and 4 bases at J, with 21 bases between. Germline loops: CDR1 MGHDK, CDR2 SYGVNS. The length of the CDR3 is 18 residues. The CDR3 sequence is CASSENLPYRAGTGELFF. The CDR3 nucleotides read TGTGCCAGCAGTGAGAACCTTCCCTACAGGGCGGGCACCGGGGAGCTGTTTTTT.

The chain is built from TRBV7-6 and TRBJ2-2, with D uncertain. Trimming shortened V by 3 bases and J by 7 bases, and 12 bases separated the two germline ends. Germline CDR1 reads SGHVS; CDR2 reads FNYEAQ. The CDR3 runs to 14 residues. In nucleotides, the CDR3 is TGTGCCAGCAGCTTTAAAGATAGGTTCGGGGAGCTGTTTTTT. Amino acid sequence: CASSFKDRFGELFF.

This clone has more than one count but fewer than ten. This chain connects TRBV4-3 to TRBJ2-7; D call uncertain. CDR3 size: 16 residues. Trimming left V 2 bases short and J 5 bases short, with 19 bases between. Germline CDR1 LGHNA, CDR2 YSLEER. The CDR3 is CASSQPGGTVCHEQYF. In DNA form, the CDR3 reads TGCGCCAGCAGCCAACCAGGCGGTACAGTATGCCACGAGCAGTACTTC.

The CDR3 DNA follows: TGTGCCAGCAGCCCCACTTACAATGAGCAGTTCTTC. Translation gives CASSPTYNEQFF. The chain employs TRBV9 and TRBJ2-1, with no clear D. Germline CDR1 SGDLS, CDR2 YYNGEE. Trimming stripped 4 bases from V and 4 bases from J, with 6 bases between. This CDR3 is built from 12 residues.